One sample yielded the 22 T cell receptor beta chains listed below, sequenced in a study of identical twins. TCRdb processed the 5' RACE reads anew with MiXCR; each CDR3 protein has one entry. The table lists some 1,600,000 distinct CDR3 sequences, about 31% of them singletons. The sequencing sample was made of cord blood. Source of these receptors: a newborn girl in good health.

The CDR3 sequence is CASSPNTGSSYNEQFF. The CDR3 coding sequence is TGTGCCAGCAGCCCTAATACAGGGAGTTCGTACAATGAGCAGTTCTTC. The V call is TRBV11-2, the J call TRBJ2-1; D possibly corresponds to TRBD1 (6 bases). The ends were cut back, 5 bases at V and 4 bases at J, with 18 bases in the middle. Germline assignment: CDR1 SGHAT and CDR2 FQNNGV. This CDR3 is built from 16 residues.

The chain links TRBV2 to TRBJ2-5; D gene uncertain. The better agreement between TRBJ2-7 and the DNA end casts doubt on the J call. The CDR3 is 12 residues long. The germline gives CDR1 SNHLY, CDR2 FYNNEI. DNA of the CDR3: TGTGCCAGCAGTAAGGACGCGTCCGAGCAGTACTTC. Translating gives CASSKDASEQYF.

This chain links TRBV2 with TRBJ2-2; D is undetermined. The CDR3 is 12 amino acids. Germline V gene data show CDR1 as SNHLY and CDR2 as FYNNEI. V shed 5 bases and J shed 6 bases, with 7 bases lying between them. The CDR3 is CASSIMAGELFF. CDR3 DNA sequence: TGTGCCAGCAGTATCATGGCCGGGGAGCTGTTTTTT.

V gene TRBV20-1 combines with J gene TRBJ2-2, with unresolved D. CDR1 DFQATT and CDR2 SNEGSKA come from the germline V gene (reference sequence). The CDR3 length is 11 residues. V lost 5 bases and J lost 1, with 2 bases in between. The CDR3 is CSAGNTGELFF. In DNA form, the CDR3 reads TGCAGTGCTGGGAACACCGGGGAGCTGTTTTTT.

CDR3 amino acids: CASSLVIRGNTEAFF. The CDR3 nucleotides read TGTGCCAGCAGCTTAGTCATACGGGGGAACACTGAAGCTTTCTTT. The chain is built from TRBV7-6 and TRBJ1-1; D is uncertain. Trimming took off 1 base at V and 1 base at J, with 10 bases between the two ends. Germline V gene sequence: CDR1 SGHVS, CDR2 FNYEAQ. The length of the CDR3 is 15 residues.

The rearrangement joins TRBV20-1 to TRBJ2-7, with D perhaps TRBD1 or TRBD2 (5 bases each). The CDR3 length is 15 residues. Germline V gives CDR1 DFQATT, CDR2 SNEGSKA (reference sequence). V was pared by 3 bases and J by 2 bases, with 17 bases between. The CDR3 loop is CSARVGATLTYEQYF. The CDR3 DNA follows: TGCAGTGCTAGGGTCGGGGCGACCTTAACCTACGAGCAGTACTTC.

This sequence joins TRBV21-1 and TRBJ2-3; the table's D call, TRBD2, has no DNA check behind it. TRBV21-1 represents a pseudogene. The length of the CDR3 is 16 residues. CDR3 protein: CASSKVKISGTDTQYF. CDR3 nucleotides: TGTGCCAGCAGCAAAGTGAAAATTAGCGGCACAGATACGCAGTATTTT.

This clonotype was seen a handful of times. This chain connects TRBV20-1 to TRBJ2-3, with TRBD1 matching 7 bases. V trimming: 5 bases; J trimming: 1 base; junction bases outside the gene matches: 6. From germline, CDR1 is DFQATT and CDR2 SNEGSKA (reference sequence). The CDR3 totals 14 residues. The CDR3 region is CSALRGLGTDTQYF. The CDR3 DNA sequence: TGCAGTGCTCTAAGGGGGCTCGGCACAGATACGCAGTATTTT.

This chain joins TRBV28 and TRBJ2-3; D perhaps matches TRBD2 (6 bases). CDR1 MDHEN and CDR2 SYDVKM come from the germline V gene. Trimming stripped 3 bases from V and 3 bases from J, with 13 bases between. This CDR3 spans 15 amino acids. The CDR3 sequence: CASSFVGSGTDTQYF. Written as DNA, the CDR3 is TGTGCCAGCAGTTTCGTCGGGAGTGGGACAGATACGCAGTATTTT.

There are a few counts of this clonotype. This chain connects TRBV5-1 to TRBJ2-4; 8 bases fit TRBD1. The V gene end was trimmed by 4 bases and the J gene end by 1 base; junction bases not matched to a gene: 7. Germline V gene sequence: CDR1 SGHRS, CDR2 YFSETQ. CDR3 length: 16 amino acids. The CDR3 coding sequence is TGCGCCAGCAGCATTGGACAGGGTGAGGCCAAAAACATTCAGTACTTC. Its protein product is CASSIGQGEAKNIQYF.

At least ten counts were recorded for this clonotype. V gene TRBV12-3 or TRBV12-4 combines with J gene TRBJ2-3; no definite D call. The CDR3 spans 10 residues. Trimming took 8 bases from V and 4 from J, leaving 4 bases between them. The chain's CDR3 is CASASDTQYF. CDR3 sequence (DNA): TGTGCCAGCGCCTCAGATACGCAGTATTTT.

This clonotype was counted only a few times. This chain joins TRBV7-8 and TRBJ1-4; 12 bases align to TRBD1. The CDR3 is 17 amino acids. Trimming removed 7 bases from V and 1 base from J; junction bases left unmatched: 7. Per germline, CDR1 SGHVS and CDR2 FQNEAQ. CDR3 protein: CASIGTGGLETNEKLFF. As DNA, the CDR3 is TGTGCCAGCATCGGGACAGGGGGCCTGGAAACTAATGAAAAACTGTTTTTT.

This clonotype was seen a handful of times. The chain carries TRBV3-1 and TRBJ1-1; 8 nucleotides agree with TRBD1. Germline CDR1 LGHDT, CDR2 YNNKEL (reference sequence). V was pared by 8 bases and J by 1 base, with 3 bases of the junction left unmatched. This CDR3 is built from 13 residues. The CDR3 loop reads CASQQGGNTEAFF. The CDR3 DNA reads TGTGCCAGCCAACAGGGGGGGAACACTGAAGCTTTCTTT. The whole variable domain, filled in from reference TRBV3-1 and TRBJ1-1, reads DTAVSQTPKYLVTQMGNDKSIKCEQNLGHDTMYWYKQDSKKFLKIMFSYNNKELIINETVPNRFSPKSPDKAHLNLHINSLELGDSAVYFCASQQGGNTEAFFGQGTRLTVV.

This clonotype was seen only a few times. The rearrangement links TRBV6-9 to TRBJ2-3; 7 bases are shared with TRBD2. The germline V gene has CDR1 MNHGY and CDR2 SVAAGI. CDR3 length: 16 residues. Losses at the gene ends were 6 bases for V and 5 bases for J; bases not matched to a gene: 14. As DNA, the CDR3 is TGTGCCAGCAGATATCTGGACGAGCGGGAAGAAGATACGCAGTATTTT. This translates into CASRYLDEREEDTQYF.

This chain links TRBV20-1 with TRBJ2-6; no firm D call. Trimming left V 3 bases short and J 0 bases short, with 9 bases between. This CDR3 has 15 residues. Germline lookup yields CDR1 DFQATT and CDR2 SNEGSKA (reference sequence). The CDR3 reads CSASLGPSGANVLTF. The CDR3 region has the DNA TGCAGTGCTAGCTTAGGCCCCTCTGGGGCCAACGTCCTGACTTTC.

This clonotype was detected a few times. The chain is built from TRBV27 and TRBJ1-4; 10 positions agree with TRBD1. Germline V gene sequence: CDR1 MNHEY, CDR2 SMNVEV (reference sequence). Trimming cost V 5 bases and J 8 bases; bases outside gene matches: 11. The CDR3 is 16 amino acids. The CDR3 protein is CASSPFRQGAEEKLFF. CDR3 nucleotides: TGTGCCAGCAGTCCTTTTCGACAGGGGGCGGAAGAAAAACTGTTTTTT.

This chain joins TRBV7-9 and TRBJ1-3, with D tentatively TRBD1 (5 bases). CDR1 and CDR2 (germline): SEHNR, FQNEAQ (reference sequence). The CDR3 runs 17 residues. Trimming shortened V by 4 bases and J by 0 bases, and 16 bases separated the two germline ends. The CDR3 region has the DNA TGTGCCAGCAGCTCCGAATGGCGGACAAACTCTGGAAACACCATATATTTT. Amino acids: CASSSEWRTNSGNTIYF.

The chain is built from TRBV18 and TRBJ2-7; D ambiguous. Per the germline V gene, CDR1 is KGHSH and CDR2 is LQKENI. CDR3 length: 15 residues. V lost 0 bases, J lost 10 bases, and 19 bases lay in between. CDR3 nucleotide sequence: TGTGCCAGCTCACCACCTTTAGTACCCCCGAAGGCCCAGTACTTC. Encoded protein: CASSPPLVPPKAQYF. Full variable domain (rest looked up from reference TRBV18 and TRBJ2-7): NAGVMQNPRHLVRRRGQEARLRCSPMKGHSHVYWYRQLPEEGLKFMVYLQKENIIDESGMPKERFSAEFPKEGPSILRIQQVVRGDSAAYFCASSPPLVPPKAQYFGPGTRLTVT.

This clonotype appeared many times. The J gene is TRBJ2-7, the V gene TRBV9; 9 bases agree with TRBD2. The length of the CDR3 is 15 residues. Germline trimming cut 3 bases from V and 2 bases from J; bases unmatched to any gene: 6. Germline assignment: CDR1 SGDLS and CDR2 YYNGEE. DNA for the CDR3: TGTGCCAGCAGCGGGGCCGCTAGCGGGGCCTACGAGCAGTACTTC. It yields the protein CASSGAASGAYEQYF.

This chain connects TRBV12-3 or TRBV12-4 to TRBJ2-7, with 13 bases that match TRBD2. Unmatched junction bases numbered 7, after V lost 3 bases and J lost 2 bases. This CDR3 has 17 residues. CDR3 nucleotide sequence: TGTGCCAGCAGTTTTGGGACTAGCGGGGTTTTTCCCTACGAGCAGTACTTC. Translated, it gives CASSFGTSGVFPYEQYF.

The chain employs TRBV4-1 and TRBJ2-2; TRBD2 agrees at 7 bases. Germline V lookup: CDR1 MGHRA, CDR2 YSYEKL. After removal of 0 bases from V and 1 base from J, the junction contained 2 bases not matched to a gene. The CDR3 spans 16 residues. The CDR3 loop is CASSQELARNTGELFF. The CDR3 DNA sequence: TGCGCCAGCAGCCAAGAACTAGCGCGGAACACCGGGGAGCTGTTTTTT.

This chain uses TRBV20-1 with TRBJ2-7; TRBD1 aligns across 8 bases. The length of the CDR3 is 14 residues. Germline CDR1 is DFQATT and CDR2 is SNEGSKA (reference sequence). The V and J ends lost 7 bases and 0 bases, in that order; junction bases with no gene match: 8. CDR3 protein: CSGRQGPSSYEQYF. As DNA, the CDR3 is TGCAGTGGCAGACAGGGGCCCAGCTCCTACGAGCAGTACTTC.